A selection of T cell receptor beta chains follows, all from one sample in a study of T-cell reconstitution after alpha-beta-depleted transplantation in children. TCRdb fed the PCR reads into MiXCR, producing one record per CDR3 protein. The sample lists 200,000 to 250,000 distinct CDR3 sequences; about 12% were seen once. Sequences were derived from PBMCs from the stem cell graft donor, sampled from the stem cell graft. These receptors came from a human donor who donated a stem cell graft to a child with acute lymphoblastic leukemia. CDR3s include the opening cysteine and the closing phenylalanine or tryptophan. Each record gives: D gene, clone size, V gene, J gene, CDR3 DNA, CDR3 protein. A D gene is named only where the DNA matches it firmly. Some rows have no size entry. The others give once, few or many, or a class for an expanded clone.

NA,many,TRBV9,TRBJ1-5,TGTGCCAGCAGCATCGGGGGCCCCGGCGAGTGGCCCCAGCATTTT,CASSIGGPGEWPQHF
NA,many,TRBV20-1,TRBJ2-2,TGCAGTGCTAGAGTAATCGGAAGGAACACCGGGGAGCTGTTTTTT,CSARVIGRNTGELFF
TRBD1,many,TRBV7-9,TRBJ1-4,TGTGCCAGCAGCGCCGACAGGGGGAACGGTGAAAAACTGTTTTTT,CASSADRGNGEKLFF
NA,many,TRBV4-3,TRBJ2-4,TGCGCCAGCAGCCAAGATTCGGCGGCAAACATTCAGTACTTC,CASSQDSAANIQYF
NA,many,TRBV9,TRBJ2-7,TGTGCCAGCAGCGTGAATCCAGGTACCTACGAGCAGTACTTC,CASSVNPGTYEQYF
TRBD2,many,TRBV29-1,TRBJ2-3,TGCAGCGTCCAACTAGCGGGGATCACAGATACGCAGTATTTT,CSVQLAGITDTQYF
TRBD1,few,TRBV29-1,TRBJ2-7,TGCAGCGTTGTTCGGCAGGGGGCGAGGGAGCAGTACTTC,CSVVRQGAREQYF
TRBD1,NA,TRBV20-1,TRBJ1-5,TGCAGTGCTAGCGAAGGGACAGGACGTCAGCCCCAGCATTTT,CSASEGTGRQPQHF
TRBD1,NA,TRBV29-1,TRBJ1-2,TGCAGCGTTGGAGACAGGGGTCCCTATGGCTACACCTTC,CSVGDRGPYGYTF
TRBD2,many,TRBV5-6,TRBJ2-2,TGTGCCAGCAGCTCCACTAAAGTACGACTAGCCCGGGAGCTGTTTTTT,CASSSTKVRLARELFF
TRBD1,NA,TRBV7-4,TRBJ2-7,TGTGCCTCCAGCAAGGATGTCCCTGGGACAGGGGTCGCAATTGACGAGCAGTACTTC,CASSKDVPGTGVAIDEQYF
NA,many,TRBV29-1,TRBJ2-7,TGCAGCGTTGAAACAGGTAGCTCCTACGAGCAGTACTTC,CSVETGSSYEQYF
NA,many,TRBV10-3,TRBJ1-5,TGTGCCATCAGTGAGAGGGCCGGGGTCCAGCCCCAGCATTTT,CAISERAGVQPQHF
NA,many,TRBV7-2,TRBJ2-1,TGTGCCAGCAGCTTAGCTGGGACCCAGCAGTTCTTC,CASSLAGTQQFF
TRBD1,many,TRBV5-1,TRBJ2-7,TGCGCCAGCAGCCGGACAGGGTTCGCCTACGAGCAGTACTTC,CASSRTGFAYEQYF
NA,many,TRBV12-3/TRBV12-4,TRBJ1-1,TGTGCCAGCAAGAAGACAGTCGGGAACACTGAAGCTTTCTTT,CASKKTVGNTEAFF
NA,many,TRBV12-3/TRBV12-4,TRBJ1-2,TGTGCCAGCAGGCCTTTCCCGGGCCTCTACTTTAACTATGGCTACACCTTC,CASRPFPGLYFNYGYTF
NA,many,TRBV7-9,TRBJ1-1,TGTGCCAGCACGGGGGCCTACACTGAAGCTTTCTTT,CASTGAYTEAFF
NA,many,TRBV28,TRBJ2-7,TGTGCCAGCAGAGTGTCCCGGGACGGAACCTACGAGCAGTACTTC,CASRVSRDGTYEQYF
NA,many,TRBV27,TRBJ1-1,TGTGCCAGCAGTTTTGGGGGGTGGAACACTGAAGCTTTCTTT,CASSFGGWNTEAFF
TRBD2,many,TRBV5-1,TRBJ2-1,TGCGCCAGCAGCTTGGCGGGACTAGCGGGATGGGAAAGCTCCTACAATGAGCAGTTCTTC,CASSLAGLAGWESSYNEQFF
TRBD1,NA,TRBV30,TRBJ2-3,TGTGCCTGGGGTAACGGACAGGGACACACAGATACGCAGTATTTT,CAWGNGQGHTDTQYF
NA,few,TRBV5-1,TRBJ2-6,TGCGCCAGCAGCTTGGTTCGGGGAGGTCCCTCTGGGGCCAACGTCCTGACTTTC,CASSLVRGGPSGANVLTF
NA,many,TRBV30,TRBJ1-1,TGTGCCCGGATTACAGGGCACACTGAAGCTTTCTTT,CARITGHTEAFF
TRBD2,many,TRBV10-3,TRBJ2-1,TGTGCCATCAGTGATAGGGAGGGGAATGAGCAGTTCTTC,CAISDREGNEQFF
TRBD2,many,TRBV19,TRBJ2-5,TGTGCCAGTAGTGGGAGACTAGCGGGAGTGTCAGAGACCCAGTACTTC,CASSGRLAGVSETQYF
TRBD2,NA,TRBV29-1,TRBJ2-3,TGCAGCGTGCGTCTAGCGGTCACAGATACGCAGTATTTT,CSVRLAVTDTQYF
NA,many,TRBV20-1,TRBJ2-3,TGCAGTGCCATAGGGGGAGGGACACCCTGGACAGATACGCAGTATTTT,CSAIGGGTPWTDTQYF
TRBD2,many,TRBV20-1,TRBJ2-2,TGCAGTGCTAGAAGACAAGCGGGAGGCGTTTCTGCCGGGGAGCTGTTTTTT,CSARRQAGGVSAGELFF
NA,many,TRBV9,TRBJ1-1,TGTGCCAGCAGTGCATTCGACGGGGACACTGAAGCTTTCTTT,CASSAFDGDTEAFF
NA,many,TRBV7-2,TRBJ2-5,TGTGCCAGCAGCTTAAGGGGGAGGGCAGAGACCCAGTACTTC,CASSLRGRAETQYF
NA,many,TRBV29-1,TRBJ1-4,TGCAGCGCTGAGGGCGGGGTAGGAGAAAAACTGTTTTTT,CSAEGGVGEKLFF
NA,NA,TRBV12-3/TRBV12-4,TRBJ1-2,TGTGCCAGCAGTTCTAGGGAGAGATCGGATGGCTACACCTTC,CASSSRERSDGYTF
NA,many,TRBV2,TRBJ1-2,TGTGCCAGCACCCCCTCGAGACTTAGAGAGGAGGGCTACACCTTC,CASTPSRLREEGYTF
NA,few,TRBV7-2,TRBJ2-7,TGTGCCAGCAGCTTAGACGACCGAGAGGCCCCCGAGCAGTACTTC,CASSLDDREAPEQYF
NA,many,TRBV3-1,TRBJ1-4,TGTGCCAGCAGCCAAGATCTGGGGGCAGGGCGCGAAAAACTGTTTTTT,CASSQDLGAGREKLFF
TRBD2,NA,TRBV20-1,TRBJ2-7,TGCAGTGCTAGGCTAGCGGAAAGCTCCTACGAGCAGTACTTC,CSARLAESSYEQYF
NA,many,TRBV20-1,TRBJ1-1,TGCAGTGCTAGATTCCCGGGCGTCTACACGACTGAAGCTTTCTTT,CSARFPGVYTTEAFF
NA,many,TRBV19,TRBJ2-6,TGTGCCAGTACTGAAAATTACCGCCCTGGGGCCAACGTCCTGACTTTC,CASTENYRPGANVLTF
TRBD1,many,TRBV6-2/TRBV6-3,TRBJ1-2,TGTGCCAGCAGCCCCCGCCTTGGACAGGGTTGGGGCTATGGCTACACCTTC,CASSPRLGQGWGYGYTF
TRBD2,many,TRBV5-1,TRBJ2-3,TGCGCCAGCAGCTTGGGAATGAGAGGGACTAGCGGGACAGATACGCAGTATTTT,CASSLGMRGTSGTDTQYF
TRBD1,NA,TRBV28,TRBJ2-7,TGTGCCAGCAGGGAATGGGGACAGGGTAACGAGCAGTACTTC,CASREWGQGNEQYF
TRBD2,many,TRBV4-2,TRBJ2-1,TGTGCCAGCAGCCCTAGCGGGAAAAATGAGCAGTTCTTC,CASSPSGKNEQFF
NA,NA,TRBV6-5,TRBJ1-2,TGTGCCAGCAGTTACCCGGGGGGCAGTTGGAATGGCTACACCTTC,CASSYPGGSWNGYTF
NA,many,TRBV20-1,TRBJ1-2,TGCAGTGCTAGAGTTCCAGGGGCGGATTATGGCTACACCTTC,CSARVPGADYGYTF
NA,NA,TRBV5-4,TRBJ2-1,TGTGCCAGCAGCTCAGGGTGGGATGAGCAGTTCTTC,CASSSGWDEQFF
NA,many,TRBV12-3/TRBV12-4,TRBJ2-3,TGTGCCAGCAGTTCGACATATGAGCCAGATACGCAGTATTTT,CASSSTYEPDTQYF
NA,NA,TRBV24-1,TRBJ1-4,TGTGCCATGGGCTCCGGGGGGGCAAATGAAAAACTGTTTTTT,CAMGSGGANEKLFF
NA,NA,TRBV7-2,TRBJ2-1,TGTGCCAGCAGCTTATCCGGGGACACCTACAATGAGCAGTTCTTC,CASSLSGDTYNEQFF
NA,many,TRBV12-3/TRBV12-4,TRBJ1-1,TGTGCCAGCGCTTCGGTTTCGGGGACTGAAGCTTTCTTT,CASASVSGTEAFF